This T cell receptor beta chain emerged from a study of blood T cell repertoires in COVID-19. Turning to the study itself: In each case, the material was cDNA or gDNA derived from T cells, B-cell-depleted T cells, or PBMCs.

With 3 bases removed from V and 0 bases from J, the gap between germline ends came to 6 bases. Germline V gene lookup returns CDR1 LNHDA and CDR2 SQIVND (reference sequence). CDR3 length equals 14 residues. Repertoires were generated with immunoSEQ multiplex PCR, while TCRdb's copy carries only in-frame clones and drops some. The sample lists around 460,000 clones; 85% to 90% were seen once. The sample comprised peripheral blood. The J gene is TRBJ1-5, the V gene TRBV19; D may be TRBD1 (5 bases). This TCR was sampled from a young man with COVID-19, enrolled during active disease. Here the CDR3 DNA reads TGTGCCAGTAGTATTGACAGTAGCAATCAGCCCCAGCATTTT. Its protein is CASSIDSSNQPQHF.